Listed here is a single T cell receptor beta chain. The antigen is unknown. Recipients received nonmyeloablative bone marrow transplants from related graft donors, with transient mixed chimerism. TCRdb's table, derived via immunoSEQ multiplex PCR, lists solely in-frame clones and lacks some. The top ten clones hold about 1.4% of a sample with about 81,000 clones, about 91% of them seen once. The CDR3 sequence is 15 residues long. V lost 3 bases and J 6 bases, leaving 18 bases between the germline ends. CDR1 and CDR2 (germline): SGDLS, YYNGEE. This sample stems from a study of Tregs in tolerant kidney transplant recipients. Notes on the study in general: The most relevant donor-specific Treg TCRbeta repertoire apparently came from expansion with activated donor B cells. Biological reproducibility was not directly addressed, but technical replication error appeared minimal.

The chain couples TRBV9 to TRBJ1-2; possibly TRBD1 for D (5 bases). This clonotype was obtained from a human patient who received a combined kidney and bone marrow transplant. A share of the T cells may be of graft donor origin. The sequencing here drew on CD4+ T cells from blood (PBMCs), taken 24 months after the transplant. CDR3 residues: CASSAHLGGADGYTF. The CDR3 DNA follows: TGTGCCAGCAGCGCCCACCTGGGAGGGGCGGATGGCTACACCTTC.